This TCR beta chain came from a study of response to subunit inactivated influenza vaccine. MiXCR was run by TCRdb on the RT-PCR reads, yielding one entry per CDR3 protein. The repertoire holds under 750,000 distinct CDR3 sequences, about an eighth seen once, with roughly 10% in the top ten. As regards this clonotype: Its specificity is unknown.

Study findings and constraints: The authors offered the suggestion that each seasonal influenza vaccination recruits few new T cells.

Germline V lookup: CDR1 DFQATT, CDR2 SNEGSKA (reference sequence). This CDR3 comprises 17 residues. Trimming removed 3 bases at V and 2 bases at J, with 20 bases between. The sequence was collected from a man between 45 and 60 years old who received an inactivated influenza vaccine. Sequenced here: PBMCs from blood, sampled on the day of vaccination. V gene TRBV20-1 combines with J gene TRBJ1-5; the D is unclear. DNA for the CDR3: TGCAGTGCTAGGAAGTTACGGAGGGAACGTGGCAATCAGCCCCAGCATTTT. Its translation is CSARKLRRERGNQPQHF.